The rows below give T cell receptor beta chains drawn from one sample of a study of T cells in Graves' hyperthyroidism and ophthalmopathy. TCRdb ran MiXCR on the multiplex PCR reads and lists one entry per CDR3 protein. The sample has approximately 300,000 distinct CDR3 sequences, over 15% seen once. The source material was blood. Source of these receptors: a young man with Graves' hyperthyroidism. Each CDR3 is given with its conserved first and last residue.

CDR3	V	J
CASRSREGAYNEQFF	TRBV12-3/TRBV12-4	TRBJ2-1
CSAQKGALQYF	TRBV29-1	TRBJ2-7
CASSPLTGTGELFF	TRBV11-2	TRBJ2-2
CASSWGRNTEAFF	TRBV7-8	TRBJ1-1
CASSLRGGEAPLHF	TRBV28	TRBJ1-6
CSVGGRPGYGYTF	TRBV29-1	TRBJ1-2
CATSDSESGNIQYF	TRBV24-1	TRBJ2-4
CASSQWPGQASEQYF	TRBV4-1	TRBJ2-7
CASSTGVTSSYERYF	TRBV11-2	TRBJ2-7
CASSPRGARETQYF	TRBV7-9	TRBJ2-5
CSVGGSGTYNEQFF	TRBV29-1	TRBJ2-1
CAWILGQGASEAFF	TRBV30	TRBJ1-1
CSVEIWEDYGYTF	TRBV29-1	TRBJ1-2
CASSQDWGPTGQETQYF	TRBV4-2	TRBJ2-5
CASSESGNYGYTF	TRBV25-1	TRBJ1-2
CSARSAGMNTGELFF	TRBV20-1	TRBJ2-2
CASSELGGGPPNTEAFF	TRBV25-1	TRBJ1-1
CSARDPSGSGEDTQYF	TRBV20-1	TRBJ2-3
CAWSVNSGSADTQYF	TRBV30	TRBJ2-3
CASSATPQVDQYF	TRBV18	TRBJ2-5
CASTPSRLGGPEQFF	TRBV11-2	TRBJ2-1
CASSEEAGRKSGRREVDTGELFF	TRBV6-1	TRBJ2-2
CASSMHRGGDTQYF	TRBV7-8	TRBJ2-3
CASSRGGGTSDNEQFF	TRBV28	TRBJ2-1
CASSLSLGKANTGELFF	TRBV7-9	TRBJ2-2
CSALGSSRSDGELFF	TRBV29-1	TRBJ2-2
CSAARQGAREQYF	TRBV20-1	TRBJ2-7
CASRQDRGVRKTQYF	TRBV7-2	TRBJ2-5